This T cell receptor (beta chain) was documented in a study of T cell responses to AZD1222 COVID-19 vaccine. The CDR3 runs 15 residues. V was clipped by 5 bases and J by 6 bases; unmatched bases: 8. Germline lookup yields CDR1 PRHDT and CDR2 FYEKMQ (reference sequence). TCRdb keeps only in-frame clones here, not all; method: immunoSEQ multiplex PCR. The repertoire includes under 200,000 clones, approximately 92% of them detected once, and about 4% sits in the top ten. Study conclusions and caveats: Females outnumbered males among donors, who were mostly white British; clonal diversity was possibly underestimated. Recipients of two AZD1222 doses showed rising Spike-specific TCR breadth and depth. CD4 TCRs associated with vaccination spanned spike, dominating at 160-218 and 743-854.

Of note for this clone: The antigen remains unidentified.

The source was peripheral blood, collected 28 days after the second dose of the MenACWY control vaccine. The rearrangement uses TRBV13 and TRBJ2-7, with 12 bases that match TRBD1. This receptor was taken from an adult who received the MenACWY meningococcal vaccine as a control. The CDR3 loop is CASSRQGQGAAEQYF. Written as DNA, the CDR3 is TGTGCCAGCAGCCGCCAGGGACAGGGGGCAGCCGAGCAGTACTTC.